This T cell receptor (beta chain) was sequenced for a study of OX40 agonist ivuxolimab in advanced cancers. The trim removed 8 bases at V and 4 bases at J, leaving 10 bases unmatched. This CDR3 contains 15 residues. The germline V gene has CDR1 SNHLY and CDR2 FYNNEI. Profiling relied on immunoSEQ multiplex PCR, and the TCRdb table lists in-frame clones only, not all of them. This table holds fewer than 35,000 clones, around nine tenths found once. The chain uses TRBV2 and TRBJ1-3; 8 nucleotides agree with TRBD1. The receptor's source is an adult with an advanced solid tumor such as melanoma, head and neck, liver or kidney cancer. Sequencing used CD4+ or CD8+ T cells sorted from blood, obtained in a trial of the OX40 agonist ivuxolimab. The DNA for the CDR3 is TGTGCCAGCCAGGGTGGCAGGGGGCCAGGAAACACCATATATTTT. It codes for CASQGGRGPGNTIYF.